Below are 20 T cell receptor beta chains sequenced from a single sample in a study of cytomegalovirus exposure and HLA in healthy donors (dated by TCRdb to 2016 to 2017). Libraries were constructed by the immunoSEQ multiplex PCR assay. Drawn from immuneACCESS, this table holds only the in-frame rearrangements with V and J called that TCRdb kept. Clones are partly lost; checked studies trace under half to an unresolved V gene and leave the rest unexplained. For this sample the table gives a few hundred thousand clones, of which around 86% were detected only once. Together, the top ten hold 0.75% to 0.85% of the sample. The specimen was PBMCs. The receptors shown here come from a woman under 30 in good health and CMV-seronegative.

With respect to this clone: Within the sample, other DNA sequences also encode this same CDR3. The chain carries TRBV9 and TRBJ2-7; a weak D match, TRBD1 (6 bases). The germline CDR1 and CDR2 sequences are SGDLS and YYNGEE. The V gene lost 2 bases and the J gene lost 2 bases, with 8 bases spanning the gap. There are 13 residues in the CDR3. CDR3 nucleotides: TGTGCCAGCAGCGTGGACAGTACCTACGAGCAGTACTTC. This encodes CASSVDSTYEQYF.

The chain carries TRBV6-5 and TRBJ2-7; 7 nucleotides agree with TRBD2. There are 14 residues in the CDR3. Germline V gene sequence: CDR1 MNHEY, CDR2 SVGAGI. V was pared by 8 bases and J by 3 bases, with 10 bases of the junction left unmatched. The CDR3 DNA reads as TGTGCCAGCTCTGAGGCGGGGGAATACTACGAGCAGTACTTC. Its protein product is CASSEAGEYYEQYF.

The V gene is TRBV28, the J gene TRBJ2-1; D not resolved. The CDR3 runs 12 residues. V gave up 8 bases and J gave up 6 bases, with 11 bases separating them. From germline, CDR1 is MDHEN and CDR2 SYDVKM. CDR3: CASLATGNEQFF. CDR3 DNA sequence: TGTGCCAGCTTGGCTACGGGCAATGAGCAGTTCTTC.

The chain employs TRBV5-6 and TRBJ2-7; TRBD2 agrees at 7 bases. The CDR3 is 14 residues long. The trim removed 2 bases at V and 3 bases at J, leaving 5 bases unmatched. Germline CDR1 is SGHDT and CDR2 is YYEEEE. The CDR3 loop reads CASSLGLVDYEQYF. As DNA, the CDR3 is TGTGCCAGCAGCTTAGGACTAGTGGACTACGAGCAGTACTTC.

The chain combines TRBV25-1 with TRBJ1-1; possibly TRBD1 for D (6 bases). The CDR3 contains 12 residues. V was pared by 4 bases and J by 4 bases, with 7 bases between. Germline V gives CDR1 MGHDK, CDR2 SYGVNS. The CDR3 bases are TGTGCCAGCAGTGGCAGGGGCACTGAAGCTTTCTTT. It is translated as CASSGRGTEAFF.

The chain employs TRBV4-2 and TRBJ1-5, with D unresolved. Germline CDR1 and CDR2: LGHNA and YNFKEQ. V lost 0 bases to trimming and J lost 4 bases, with 16 bases between them. The CDR3 spans 17 residues. The CDR3 sequence: CASSQDGEAEPNQPQHF. Written as DNA, the CDR3 is TGTGCCAGCAGCCAAGATGGGGAGGCAGAACCAAATCAGCCCCAGCATTTT.

This rearrangement joins TRBV2 to TRBJ1-3; D is perhaps TRBD1 (5 bases). Trimming stripped 5 bases from V and 12 bases from J, with 14 bases between. The CDR3 is made up of 12 amino acids. The germline gives CDR1 SNHLY, CDR2 FYNNEI. This CDR3 reads CASSSDRFYIYF. CDR3 DNA sequence: TGTGCCAGCAGTTCCGACAGATTTTACATATATTTT. Variable domain in full (rest from reference TRBV2 and TRBJ1-3): EPEVTQTPSHQVTQMGQEVILRCVPISNHLYFYWYRQILGQKVEFLVSFYNNEISEKSEIFDDQFSVERPDGSNFTLKIRSTKLEDSAMYFCASSSDRFYIYFGEGSWLTVV.

This chain connects TRBV14 to TRBJ2-1; D uncertain. Trimming took 2 bases from V and 10 from J, leaving 6 bases between them. Germline CDR1 reads SGHDN; CDR2 reads FVKESK. The CDR3 spans 11 residues. CDR3 residues: CASSQQLEQFF. In DNA form, the CDR3 reads TGTGCCAGCAGCCAACAGTTAGAGCAGTTCTTC.

V and J are TRBV18 and TRBJ2-1, with D possibly matching TRBD1 (6 bases). Germline CDR1 reads KGHSH; CDR2 reads LQKENI. This CDR3 is built from 18 residues. Between the trimmed V and J ends, which lost 3 bases and 2 bases, there was a span of 20 bases. The CDR3 spells CASSPFETGNGAYNEQFF. The CDR3 coding sequence is TGTGCCAGCTCACCTTTCGAAACAGGGAATGGTGCCTACAATGAGCAGTTCTTC.

The gene calls are TRBV28 and TRBJ1-1, with TRBD1 matching 7 bases. Losses at the gene ends were 4 bases for V and 0 bases for J; bases not matched to a gene: 14. The CDR3 is made up of 18 amino acids. CDR1 and CDR2 (germline): MDHEN, SYDVKM. CDR3 region: CASSSPGQTHFMNTEAFF. Written as DNA, the CDR3 is TGTGCCAGCAGTTCCCCGGGACAGACACATTTCATGAACACTGAAGCTTTCTTT.

The genes are TRBV27 and TRBJ2-1; TRBD2 aligns across 7 bases. This CDR3 spans 16 amino acids. Germline V gene lookup returns CDR1 MNHEY and CDR2 SMNVEV (reference sequence). Germline trimming cut 2 bases from V and 9 bases from J; bases unmatched to any gene: 13. CDR3 DNA sequence: TGTGCCAGCAGTTTAGGGGCGGGGACTAATCGGGGTGAGCAGTTCTTC. It yields the protein CASSLGAGTNRGEQFF.

The chain recombines TRBV27 with TRBJ1-4; TRBD1 is a possible D gene (6 bases). The CDR3 spans 16 residues. V gave up 5 bases and J gave up 0 bases, with 13 bases separating them. CDR1 is MNHEY, CDR2 SMNVEV, per germline (reference sequence). The CDR3 loop reads CASSPLSGATNEKLFF. As DNA, the CDR3 is TGTGCCAGCAGTCCACTCTCAGGGGCAACTAATGAAAAACTGTTTTTT.

The DNA for the CDR3 is TGTGCCAGCAGTGCCGGGACAGGGGTTTTGAATGAGCAGTTCTTC. This translates into CASSAGTGVLNEQFF. The V and J genes are TRBV28 and TRBJ2-1; 10 positions match TRBD1. The germline V gene has CDR1 MDHEN and CDR2 SYDVKM. This CDR3 has 15 amino acids. The V segment lost 5 bases and the J segment 7 bases; nucleotides outside the gene matches: 8.

The chain carries TRBV19 and TRBJ1-5; D is unresolved. V lost 3 bases and J 5 bases, leaving 5 bases between the germline ends. The CDR3 is made up of 12 amino acids. Germline V CDR1 and CDR2: LNHDA, SQIVND (reference sequence). CDR3 in amino acids: CASSIEYQPQHF. DNA for the CDR3: TGTGCCAGTAGTATCGAGTATCAGCCCCAGCATTTT.

This chain joins TRBV5-1 and TRBJ1-1, with TRBD1 matching over 8 bases. The length of the CDR3 is 17 residues. The trim removed 4 bases at V and 3 bases at J, leaving 14 bases unmatched. Germline loops: CDR1 SGHRS, CDR2 YFSETQ. The CDR3 region has the DNA TGCGCCAGCAGCCTTTCAGGACAGGGATCCGGGGACACTGAAGCTTTCTTT. Residues: CASSLSGQGSGDTEAFF.

The V and J genes are TRBV9 and TRBJ2-5; TRBD2 matches 7 bases. V shed 3 bases and J 5 bases; nucleotides not matched to a gene: 10. Germline CDR1 is SGDLS and CDR2 is YYNGEE. The CDR3 has 15 residues. For the CDR3, the DNA is TGTGCCAGCAGCGCCGCGGGAGTACGAGGGGAGACCCAGTACTTC. It encodes CASSAAGVRGETQYF. The complete variable domain, with remaining parts taken from reference TRBV9 and TRBJ2-5, reads DSGVTQTPKHLITATGQRVTLRCSPRSGDLSVYWYQQSLDQGLQFLIQYYNGEERAKGNILERFSAQQFPDLHSELNLSSLELGDSALYFCASSAAGVRGETQYFGPGTRLLVL.

This chain connects TRBV20-1 to TRBJ1-1; D possibly corresponds to TRBD1 (6 bases). With 8 bases removed from V and 1 base from J, the gap between germline ends came to 8 bases. The CDR3 runs 11 residues. CDR1 is DFQATT, CDR2 SNEGSKA, per germline (reference sequence). The CDR3 nucleotides read TGCAGTACGGACAGGAACACTGAAGCTTTCTTT. Residues: CSTDRNTEAFF.

This chain links TRBV6-5 with TRBJ2-7; 10 bases match TRBD2. The ends lost 6 bases at V and 9 bases at J; junction bases unmatched: 8. The CDR3 sequence is 13 residues long. Per the germline V gene, CDR1 is MNHEY and CDR2 is SVGAGI. CDR3 DNA sequence: TGTGCCAGCAGACAAGCGGGAGGGCCCGGGCAGTACTTC. As protein: CASRQAGGPGQYF.

CDR3 bases: TGTGCCAGCAAGTCAGCCAGGGCCACCTACGAGCAGTACTTC. This gives the protein CASKSARATYEQYF. The V gene is TRBV6-6, the J gene TRBJ2-7; TRBD1 might be the D (5 bases). This CDR3 contains 14 residues. CDR1 and CDR2 from the germline V gene are MNHNY and SVGAGI (reference sequence). With 7 bases removed from V and 2 bases from J, the gap between germline ends came to 15 bases.

This chain links TRBV5-1 with TRBJ2-1; the D call may be TRBD1 or TRBD2 (6 bases each). The germline CDR1 and CDR2 sequences are SGHRS and YFSETQ. Trimming stripped 4 bases from V and 1 base from J, with 12 bases between. This CDR3 region has 15 residues. As DNA, the CDR3 is TGCGCCAGCAGCCTGGGGGGCCTATCCTACAATGAGCAGTTCTTC. It specifies CASSLGGLSYNEQFF.